These 27 T cell receptor beta chains share one sample of origin, sequenced in a study of CD8+ T cells in alopecia areata. Regarding treatment: oral pan-JAK inhibitor, 5-10 mg twice daily. Following RNA extraction, reverse transcription yielded cDNA that acted as the sequencing template. Produced via immunoSEQ multiplex PCR; TCRdb's table is partial and in-frame only. The sample carries roughly 100,000 clones, approximately 63% recorded once. This material consisted of CD8+ T cells sorted from blood, taken around week 55, from a patient treated with tofacitinib. All receptors come from a human donor with alopecia areata.

The V and J genes are TRBV7-9 and TRBJ2-3; a weak D match, TRBD2 (6 bases). This CDR3 has 14 residues. V was cut by 5 bases and J by 6 bases, with 15 bases left in between. Germline V gene lookup returns CDR1 SEHNR and CDR2 FQNEAQ (reference sequence). CDR3 nucleotide sequence: TGTGCCAGCAGCGGACCGTTTGCGGGGGATACGCAGTATTTT. This encodes CASSGPFAGDTQYF.

As regards this clone: Germline and junction disagree at one end, which may indicate a read error. This chain uses TRBV7-7 with TRBJ2-3; a weak D match, TRBD1 (6 bases). Germline CDR1 SSHAT, CDR2 FNYEAQ (reference sequence). This CDR3 is 15 amino acids long. The CDR3 bases are TGTGCTAGCAGCTCGAGTGGGACAAGCACAGATACGCAGTATTTT. This encodes CASSSSGTSTDTQYF. The full variable domain, with the rest looked up from reference TRBV7-7 and TRBJ2-3, is GAGVSQSPRYKVTKRGQDVTLRCDPISSHATLYWYQQALGQGPEFLTYFNYEAQPDKSGLPSDRFSAERPEGSISTLTIQRTEQRDSAMYRCASSSSGTSTDTQYFGPGTRLTVL.

The chain recombines TRBV6-1 with TRBJ1-5, with D possibly matching TRBD1 (6 bases). There are 15 residues in the CDR3. V shed 4 bases and J shed 6 bases, with 16 bases lying between them. Germline V CDR1 and CDR2: MNHNS, SASEGT. The CDR3 DNA follows: TGTGCCAGCAGTGCCCCGGGGAACAGGGTTCAGCCCCAGCATTTT. It codes for CASSAPGNRVQPQHF.

The genes are TRBV2 and TRBJ2-7; TRBD1 matches at 9 bases. Germline CDR1 SNHLY, CDR2 FYNNEI. CDR3 size: 14 residues. V lost 10 bases and J lost 5; bases outside the gene matches: 12. The CDR3 spells CATNTGGASDEQYF. The CDR3 nucleotides are TGTGCCACCAACACAGGGGGCGCGTCCGACGAGCAGTACTTC.

The J gene is TRBJ2-5, the V gene TRBV4-1, with 13 bases fitting TRBD2. The CDR3 is 15 amino acids. The germline gives CDR1 MGHRA, CDR2 YSYEKL. The V and J ends lost 3 bases and 7 bases, in that order; junction bases with no gene match: 5. CDR3 region: CASSHGTSGEATQYF. The CDR3 DNA is TGCGCCAGCAGCCACGGGACTAGCGGGGAAGCGACCCAGTACTTC.

The rearrangement joins TRBV5-8 to TRBJ1-2; TRBD1 aligns across 8 bases. The CDR3 runs to 13 residues. Germline-derived CDR1 and CDR2 are SGHTS and YDEGEE. The CDR3 region has the DNA TGTGCTCCCCGAGGACAGGGAAGGGGTGGCTACACCTTC. It codes for CAPRGQGRGGYTF.

This clone has more than one count but fewer than ten. Other DNA sequences in this specimen translate into the identical CDR3. CDR3 sequence: CSVEAGQWPDTQYF. For the CDR3, the DNA is TGCAGCGTTGAAGCGGGACAGTGGCCAGATACGCAGTATTTT. The V and J genes are TRBV29-1 and TRBJ2-3; 7 nucleotides line up with TRBD1. Germline loops: CDR1 SQVTM, CDR2 ANQGSEA. The CDR3 totals 14 residues. V lost 1 base to trimming and J lost 4 bases; unmatched junction nucleotides: 5.

The genes are TRBV19 and TRBJ1-1; tentative D call: TRBD1 (6 bases). V was cut by 4 bases and J by 2 bases, with 14 bases left in between. The germline gives CDR1 LNHDA, CDR2 SQIVND (reference sequence). The CDR3 is 15 amino acids. DNA of the CDR3: TGTGCCAGTAGTAAAACAGGGCTCCTAAACACTGAAGCTTTCTTT. Protein: CASSKTGLLNTEAFF.

As regards this clone: The junction differs from germline at one of its ends, possibly a read error. CDR3 region: CASSLGKNIEAFF. CDR3 nucleotide sequence: TGCGCCAGCAGCTTGGGGAAGAACATTGAAGCTTTCTTT. V gene TRBV5-1 combines with J gene TRBJ1-1; D gene uncertain. The CDR3 spans 13 residues. Germline CDR1 SGHRS, CDR2 YFSETQ.

The chain uses TRBV7-8 and TRBJ1-1; D is perhaps TRBD1 (5 bases). Germline V gene lookup returns CDR1 SGHVS and CDR2 FQNEAQ. Trimming cost V 11 bases and J 4 bases, with 11 bases left between them. The CDR3 runs to 11 residues. This CDR3 reads CAATGGTEAFF. Here the CDR3 DNA reads TGTGCCGCTACGGGGGGCACTGAAGCTTTCTTT.

This sequence joins TRBV27 and TRBJ1-6; D uncertain. Germline CDR1 is MNHEY and CDR2 is SMNVEV (reference sequence). This CDR3 contains 14 residues. V shed 2 bases and J shed 5 bases, with 7 bases lying between them. The CDR3 region is CASSLVQNNSPLHF. The DNA for the CDR3 is TGTGCCAGCAGTTTAGTACAGAATAATTCACCCCTCCACTTT.

A word on this clone: The same CDR3 also results from other DNA sequences found in this sample. The chain uses TRBV30 and TRBJ2-3, with TRBD2 matching 8 bases. Germline V gene sequence: CDR1 GTSNPN, CDR2 SVGIG (reference sequence). Unmatched junction bases numbered 15, after V lost 1 base and J lost 0 bases. The CDR3 loop spans 19 amino acids. CDR3 protein: CAWSGLGGGRMTSTDTQYF. DNA for the CDR3: TGTGCCTGGAGTGGACTCGGCGGGGGGCGCATGACTAGCACAGATACGCAGTATTTT.

Worth noting for this clone: A read error may account for a junction end that differs from germline. The chain carries TRBV2 and TRBJ2-4; 7 bases agree with TRBD1. Germline V gene data show CDR1 as SNHLY and CDR2 as FYNNEI. There are 11 residues in the CDR3. The CDR3 bases are TGTGCCAGCAGTTCCGACGGGACAGAGGACTTC. Its protein is CASSSDGTEDF.

The V call is TRBV7-2, the J call TRBJ2-1; 9 nucleotides align to TRBD1. The length of the CDR3 is 15 residues. V shed 3 bases, J shed 8 bases, and the junction held 8 bases outside the gene matches. Germline-derived CDR1 and CDR2 are SGHTA and FQGNSA. The CDR3 DNA reads as TGTGCCAGCAGCTTCGGGACAGGGACTTGGGATGAGCAGTTCTTC. This sequence encodes CASSFGTGTWDEQFF.

This clone has only one observation. The rearrangement links TRBV6-6 to TRBJ1-5; 9 bases map to TRBD1. Trimming removed 7 bases from V and 7 bases from J; junction bases left unmatched: 11. The CDR3 is 15 residues long. Germline CDR1 MNHNY, CDR2 SVGAGI (reference sequence). In nucleotides, the CDR3 is TGTGCCAGCACCTGGAACAGGGGGCCTGAGCAGCCCCAGCATTTT. Translated: CASTWNRGPEQPQHF.

The rearrangement uses TRBV4-1 and TRBJ2-7, with no clear D. With 1 base removed from V and 2 bases from J, the gap between germline ends came to 9 bases. The CDR3 has 14 residues. CDR1 is MGHRA and CDR2 is YSYEKL in the germline V gene. This chain's CDR3 is CASSQGQAAYEQYF. As DNA, the CDR3 is TGCGCCAGCAGCCAAGGGCAGGCTGCCTACGAGCAGTACTTC.

This chain links TRBV13 with TRBJ1-4; TRBD1 is a possible D gene (6 bases). The CDR3 loop spans 15 amino acids. V lost 5 bases, J lost 3 bases, and 13 bases lay in between. In germline, CDR1 is PRHDT, CDR2 FYEKMQ (reference sequence). The CDR3 region has the DNA TGTGCCAGCAGCCCCGCCACAGGGTCTAATGAAAAACTGTTTTTT. It translates to CASSPATGSNEKLFF. Drawing the rest from reference TRBV13 and TRBJ1-4, the complete variable domain is AAGVIQSPRHLIKEKRETATLKCYPIPRHDTVYWYQQGPGQDPQFLISFYEKMQSDKGSIPDRFSAQQFSDYHSELNMSSLELGDSALYFCASSPATGSNEKLFFGSGTQLSVL.

The chain uses TRBV13 and TRBJ2-1, with 9 bases that match TRBD1. The germline V gene has CDR1 PRHDT and CDR2 FYEKMQ (reference sequence). This CDR3 is built from 16 residues. J was trimmed by 0 bases and V by 5 bases; bases with no gene match: 5. The CDR3 region is CASSKGTGSSYNEQFF. The CDR3 DNA follows: TGTGCCAGCAGCAAAGGGACAGGGAGCTCCTACAATGAGCAGTTCTTC.

This sequence joins TRBV27 and TRBJ1-2; D gene unclear. V was pared by 6 bases and J by 5 bases, with 7 bases between. Germline-derived CDR1 and CDR2 are MNHEY and SMNVEV (reference sequence). The CDR3 spans 11 residues. CDR3 protein: CASSPGYGYTF. CDR3 in DNA: TGTGCCAGCAGCCCCGGGTATGGCTACACCTTC.

The genes are TRBV6-5 and TRBJ1-3; D unresolved. Trimming cost V 5 bases and J 2 bases, with 10 bases left between them. From germline, CDR1 is MNHEY and CDR2 SVGAGI. The CDR3 loop spans 14 amino acids. Here the CDR3 reads CASSEIDTGNTIYF. In nucleotides, the CDR3 is TGTGCCAGCAGTGAAATAGACACTGGAAACACCATATATTTT.

V is TRBV5-6 and J is TRBJ2-5; 9 bases align to TRBD2. Per the germline V gene, CDR1 is SGHDT and CDR2 is YYEEEE. Trimming cost V 4 bases and J 5 bases; bases outside gene matches: 6. The CDR3 covers 14 residues. The CDR3 bases are TGTGCCAGCAGCCTGCCGAGCGGGGGGGAGACCCAGTACTTC. It yields the protein CASSLPSGGETQYF.

CDR3 loop: CASSLVALGGPSKFF. The CDR3 nucleotides read TGCGCCAGCAGCTTGGTTGCTCTGGGGGGCCCTAGTAAGTTCTTC. The chain joins TRBV5-1 to TRBJ2-1, with D perhaps matching TRBD1 or TRBD2 (6 bases each). CDR1 and CDR2 (germline): SGHRS, YFSETQ. Trimming cost V 0 bases and J 14 bases, with 21 bases left between them. The CDR3 is 15 residues long.

This clone has more than one count but fewer than ten. The rearrangement uses TRBV6-5 and TRBJ1-1, with 11 positions matching TRBD1. J lost 2 bases, V lost 7 bases, and 3 bases had no gene match. Per the germline V gene, CDR1 is MNHEY and CDR2 is SVGAGI. The CDR3 has 14 amino acids. CDR3: CASKRTGGNTEAFF. The CDR3 region has the DNA TGTGCCAGCAAAAGGACAGGGGGCAACACTGAAGCTTTCTTT.

The chain uses TRBV13 and TRBJ1-1; D is unresolved. Germline V lookup: CDR1 PRHDT, CDR2 FYEKMQ (reference sequence). V was cut by 5 bases and J by 1 base, with 11 bases left in between. The CDR3 loop spans 14 amino acids. CDR3 bases: TGTGCCAGCAGCCCATATCGGGGGAACACTGAAGCTTTCTTT. Its translation: CASSPYRGNTEAFF.

Here the CDR3 DNA reads TGTGCCATCAGTGAGTCGCGGGGCGTTGAAGCTTTCTTT. Translating it yields CAISESRGVEAFF. V usage is TRBV10-3 and J usage is TRBJ1-1, with a weak D call TRBD1 (5 bases). This CDR3 spans 13 amino acids. Per the germline V gene, CDR1 is ENHRY and CDR2 is SYGVKD. With 0 bases removed from V and 7 bases from J, the gap between germline ends came to 9 bases.

The chain recombines TRBV5-1 with TRBJ1-2, with 7 positions matching TRBD1. Germline CDR1 SGHRS, CDR2 YFSETQ. This CDR3 comprises 11 residues. Germline trimming cut 7 bases from V and 8 bases from J; bases unmatched to any gene: 5. CDR3 sequence: CASRQGSGYTF. CDR3 sequence (DNA): TGCGCCAGCCGACAGGGTTCCGGCTACACCTTC. Full variable domain (remainder filled in from reference TRBV5-1 and TRBJ1-2): KAGVTQTPRYLIKTRGQQVTLSCSPISGHRSVSWYQQTPGQGLQFLFEYFSETQRNKGNFPGRFSGRQFSNSRSEMNVSTLELGDSALYLCASRQGSGYTFGSGTRLTVV.

This clone came up a few times. The chain combines TRBV7-6 with TRBJ1-6, with 11 bases fitting TRBD1. The CDR3 is made up of 16 amino acids. Unmatched junction bases numbered 6, after V lost 5 bases and J lost 6 bases. Germline loops: CDR1 SGHVS, CDR2 FNYEAQ. CDR3 bases: TGTGCCAGCAGCCCCGGACAGGGGGCGTCTAATTCACCCCTCCACTTT. This encodes CASSPGQGASNSPLHF.